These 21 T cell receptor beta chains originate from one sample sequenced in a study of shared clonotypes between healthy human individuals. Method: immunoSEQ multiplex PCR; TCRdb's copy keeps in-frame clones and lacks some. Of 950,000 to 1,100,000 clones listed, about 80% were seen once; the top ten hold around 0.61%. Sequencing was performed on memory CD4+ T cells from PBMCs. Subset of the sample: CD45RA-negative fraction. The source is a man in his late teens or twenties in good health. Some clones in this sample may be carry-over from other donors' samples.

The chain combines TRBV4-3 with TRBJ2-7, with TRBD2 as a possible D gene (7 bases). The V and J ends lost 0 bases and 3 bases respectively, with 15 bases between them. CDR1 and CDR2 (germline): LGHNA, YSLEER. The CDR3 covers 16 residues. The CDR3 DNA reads TGCGCCAGCAGCCAAGATCGGAGGGGGGGGTACTACGAGCAGTACTTC. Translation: CASSQDRRGGYYEQYF.

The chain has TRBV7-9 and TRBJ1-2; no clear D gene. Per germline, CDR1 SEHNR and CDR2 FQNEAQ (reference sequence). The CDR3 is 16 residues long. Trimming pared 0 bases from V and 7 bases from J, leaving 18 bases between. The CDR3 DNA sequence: TGTGCCAGCAGCTTAGCGGAGACGGCAGGTGTAGGTGGCTACACCTTC. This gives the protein CASSLAETAGVGGYTF.

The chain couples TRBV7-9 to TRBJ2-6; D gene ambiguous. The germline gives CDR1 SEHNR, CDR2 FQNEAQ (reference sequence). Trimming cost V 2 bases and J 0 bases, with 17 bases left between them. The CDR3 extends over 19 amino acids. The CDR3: CASSLLSRTAFSGANVLTF. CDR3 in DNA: TGTGCCAGCAGCTTACTCTCTCGGACCGCTTTCTCTGGGGCCAACGTCCTGACTTTC.

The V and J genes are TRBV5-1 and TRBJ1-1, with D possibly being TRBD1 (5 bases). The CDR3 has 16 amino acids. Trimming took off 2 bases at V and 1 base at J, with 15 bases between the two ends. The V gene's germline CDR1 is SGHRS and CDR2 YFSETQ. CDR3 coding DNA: TGCGCCAGCAGCTTAGGGGACGGCTACAGGAACACTGAAGCTTTCTTT. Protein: CASSLGDGYRNTEAFF.

The CDR3 region has the DNA TGTGCCTGGAGTGAGACCGGGACTAGCGGTCTCGAGCAGTACTTC. Its protein is CAWSETGTSGLEQYF. The J gene is TRBJ2-7, the V gene TRBV30; TRBD2 aligns across 11 bases. This CDR3 is built from 15 residues. The germline CDR1 and CDR2 sequences are GTSNPN and SVGIG (reference sequence). V shed 1 base, J shed 6 bases, and the junction held 8 bases outside the gene matches.

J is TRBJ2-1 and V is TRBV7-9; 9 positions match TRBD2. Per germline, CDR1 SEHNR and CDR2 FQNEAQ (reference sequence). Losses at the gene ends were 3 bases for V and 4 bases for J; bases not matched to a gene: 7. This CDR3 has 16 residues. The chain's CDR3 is CASSFPNAGGYNEQFF. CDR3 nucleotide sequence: TGTGCCAGCAGCTTCCCCAATGCGGGAGGGTACAATGAGCAGTTCTTC.

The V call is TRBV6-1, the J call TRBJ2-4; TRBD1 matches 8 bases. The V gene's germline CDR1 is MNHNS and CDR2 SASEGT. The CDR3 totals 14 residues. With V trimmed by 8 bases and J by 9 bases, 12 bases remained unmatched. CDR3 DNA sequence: TGTGCCAGCTTAGACAGGGGCGCCGGCCCCATTCAGTACTTC. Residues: CASLDRGAGPIQYF.

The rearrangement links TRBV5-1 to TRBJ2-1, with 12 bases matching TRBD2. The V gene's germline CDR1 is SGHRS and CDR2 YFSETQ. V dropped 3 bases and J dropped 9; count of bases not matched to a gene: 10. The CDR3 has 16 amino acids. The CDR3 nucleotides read TGCGCCAGCAGCTCCGGCCTAGCGGGAGGGCCTAGTGAGCAGTTCTTC. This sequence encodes CASSSGLAGGPSEQFF. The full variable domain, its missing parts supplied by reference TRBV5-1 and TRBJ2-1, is KAGVTQTPRYLIKTRGQQVTLSCSPISGHRSVSWYQQTPGQGLQFLFEYFSETQRNKGNFPGRFSGRQFSNSRSEMNVSTLELGDSALYLCASSSGLAGGPSEQFFGPGTRLTVL.

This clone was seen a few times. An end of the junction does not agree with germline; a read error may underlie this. The CDR3 coding sequence is TGTGCCAGCAGTTTAGTCGGGACCCTGCCGATCTTT. Protein: CASSLVGTLPIF. The chain links TRBV28 to TRBJ1-1; perhaps TRBD1 as D (5 bases). The CDR3 covers 12 residues. The germline V gene has CDR1 MDHEN and CDR2 SYDVKM. Full variable domain (rest looked up from reference TRBV28 and TRBJ1-1): DVKVTQSSRYLVKRTGEKVFLECVQDMDHENMFWYRQDPGLGLRLIYFSYDVKMKEKGDIPEGYSVSREKKERFSLILESASTNQTSMYLCASSLVGTLPIFGQGTRLTVV.

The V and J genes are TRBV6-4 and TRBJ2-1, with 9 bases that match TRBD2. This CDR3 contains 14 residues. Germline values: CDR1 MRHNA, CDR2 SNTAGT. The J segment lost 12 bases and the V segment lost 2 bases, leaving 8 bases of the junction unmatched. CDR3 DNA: TGTGCCAGCAGTGACCGAGGCGGGGGGGAAAGGCAGTTCTTC. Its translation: CASSDRGGGERQFF.

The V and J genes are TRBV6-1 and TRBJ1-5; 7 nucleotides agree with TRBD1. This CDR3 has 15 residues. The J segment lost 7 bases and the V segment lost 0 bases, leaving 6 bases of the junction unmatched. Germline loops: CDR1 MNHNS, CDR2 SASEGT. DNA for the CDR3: TGTGCCAGCAGTGAAGCCAGACAGGGAGGGCAGCCCCAGCATTTT. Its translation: CASSEARQGGQPQHF.

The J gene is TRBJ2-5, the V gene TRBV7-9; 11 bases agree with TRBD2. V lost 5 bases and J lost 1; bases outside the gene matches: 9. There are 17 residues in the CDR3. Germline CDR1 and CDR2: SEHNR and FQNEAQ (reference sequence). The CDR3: CASSPRGLAEIQETQYF. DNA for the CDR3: TGTGCCAGCAGCCCGAGGGGACTAGCGGAAATCCAAGAGACCCAGTACTTC.

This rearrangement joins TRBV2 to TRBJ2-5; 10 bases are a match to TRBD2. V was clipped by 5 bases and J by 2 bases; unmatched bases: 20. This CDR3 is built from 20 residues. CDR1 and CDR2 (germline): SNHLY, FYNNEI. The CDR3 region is CASSYPSGRADRVPQETQYF. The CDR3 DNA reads TGTGCCAGCAGTTATCCGAGCGGGAGGGCCGACAGAGTGCCGCAAGAGACCCAGTACTTC.

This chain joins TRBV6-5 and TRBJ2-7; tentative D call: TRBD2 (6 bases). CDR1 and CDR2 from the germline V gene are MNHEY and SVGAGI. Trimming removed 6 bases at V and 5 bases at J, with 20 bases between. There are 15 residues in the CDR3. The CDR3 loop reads CASRRRGVRRDEQYF. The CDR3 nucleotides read TGTGCCAGCAGGCGCCGAGGGGTTAGGAGGGACGAGCAGTACTTC.

CDR3 nucleotide sequence: TGCGCCAGCAGCTCCCGACTAGCGGGAGGGCCGGGCACCGGGGAGCTGTTTTTT. Translation: CASSSRLAGGPGTGELFF. V is TRBV4-3 and J is TRBJ2-2; 14 nucleotides align to TRBD2. The CDR3 loop spans 18 amino acids. The junction had 9 bases not matched to a gene; V was cut back by 5 bases and J by 4 bases. CDR1 LGHNA and CDR2 YSLEER come from the germline V gene.

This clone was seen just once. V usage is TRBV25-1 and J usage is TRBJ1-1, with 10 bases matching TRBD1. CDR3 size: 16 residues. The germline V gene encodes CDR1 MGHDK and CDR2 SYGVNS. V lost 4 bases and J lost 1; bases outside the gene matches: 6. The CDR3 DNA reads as TGTGCCAGCAGTGGAGGACAGGGGGTGAGGAACACTGAAGCTTTCTTT. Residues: CASSGGQGVRNTEAFF.

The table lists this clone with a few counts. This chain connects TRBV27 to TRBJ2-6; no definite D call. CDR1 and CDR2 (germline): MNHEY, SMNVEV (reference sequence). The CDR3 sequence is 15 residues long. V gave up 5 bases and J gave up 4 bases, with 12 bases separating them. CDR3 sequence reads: CASSLRPRGANVLTF. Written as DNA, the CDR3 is TGTGCCAGCAGTCTTCGGCCCAGGGGGGCCAACGTCCTGACTTTC.

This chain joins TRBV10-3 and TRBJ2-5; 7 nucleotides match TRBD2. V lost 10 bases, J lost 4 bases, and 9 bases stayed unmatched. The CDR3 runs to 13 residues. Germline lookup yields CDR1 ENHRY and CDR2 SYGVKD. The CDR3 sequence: CATQGGVGETQYF. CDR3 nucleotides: TGTGCCACCCAGGGAGGGGTCGGAGAGACCCAGTACTTC.

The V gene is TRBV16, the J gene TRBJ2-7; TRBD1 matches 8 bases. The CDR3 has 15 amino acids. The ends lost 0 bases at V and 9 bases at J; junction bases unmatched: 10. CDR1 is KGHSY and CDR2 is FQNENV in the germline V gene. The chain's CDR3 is CASSQSGGQGARQYF. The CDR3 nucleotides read TGTGCCAGCAGCCAATCTGGAGGGCAGGGGGCTCGGCAGTACTTC.

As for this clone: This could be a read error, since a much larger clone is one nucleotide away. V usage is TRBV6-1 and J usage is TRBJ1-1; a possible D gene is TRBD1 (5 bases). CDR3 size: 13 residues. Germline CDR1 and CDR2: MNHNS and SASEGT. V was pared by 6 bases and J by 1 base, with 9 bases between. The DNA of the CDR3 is TGTGCCAGCAGGGGGCGGAGGAACACTGAAGCTTTCTTT. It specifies CASRGRRNTEAFF.

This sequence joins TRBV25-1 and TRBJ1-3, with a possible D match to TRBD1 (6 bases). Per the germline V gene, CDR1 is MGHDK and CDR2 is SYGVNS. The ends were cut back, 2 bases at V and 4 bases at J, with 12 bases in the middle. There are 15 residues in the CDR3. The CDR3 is CASSEPNRVGNTIYF. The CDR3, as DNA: TGTGCCAGCAGTGAACCCAACAGGGTCGGAAACACCATATATTTT.